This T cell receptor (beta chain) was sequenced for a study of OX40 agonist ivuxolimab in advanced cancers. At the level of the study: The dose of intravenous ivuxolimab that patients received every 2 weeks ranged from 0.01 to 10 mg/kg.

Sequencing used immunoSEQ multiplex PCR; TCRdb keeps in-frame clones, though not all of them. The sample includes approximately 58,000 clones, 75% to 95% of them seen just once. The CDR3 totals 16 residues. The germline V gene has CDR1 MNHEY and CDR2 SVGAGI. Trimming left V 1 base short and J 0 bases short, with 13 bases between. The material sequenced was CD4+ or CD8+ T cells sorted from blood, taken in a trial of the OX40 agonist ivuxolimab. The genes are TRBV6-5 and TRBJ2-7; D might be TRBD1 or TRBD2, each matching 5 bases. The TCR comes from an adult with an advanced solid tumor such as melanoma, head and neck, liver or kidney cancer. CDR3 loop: CASSYYRGTSSYEQYF. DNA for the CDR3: TGTGCCAGCAGTTACTACCGTGGGACGAGCTCCTACGAGCAGTACTTC.